This T cell receptor beta chain was found in a study of blood T cell repertoires in COVID-19. Study information: Both acute and convalescent COVID-19 samples were obtained from the United States, Italy and Spain.

The assay was immunoSEQ multiplex PCR, and TCRdb's table has in-frame clones only and misses some. The sample consists of 200,000 to 250,000 clones, around 80% of them appearing once. Germline V gene lookup returns CDR1 SQVTM and CDR2 ANQGSEA. The CDR3 is 14 residues long. Germline trimming cut 3 bases from V and 4 bases from J; bases unmatched to any gene: 7. The chain joins TRBV29-1 to TRBJ2-5, with 8 nucleotides matching TRBD1. Specimen: peripheral blood. This sequence was found in a woman of 80 years or more with acute or convalescent COVID-19. CDR3 coding DNA: TGCAGCGTTGACCAGGACAGGGACGGAGAGACCCAGTACTTC. Protein sequence: CSVDQDRDGETQYF.